The clone carrying this TCR beta chain was seen only a few times. Its antigen is still unknown. These data come from a study of T cells in Graves' hyperthyroidism and ophthalmopathy. Study-level points and caveats: A 13 V-J model separated ophthalmopathy from stable hyperthyroidism. A median about 7 months before onset, the model predicted ophthalmopathy.

PBMCs were sourced from more than 9 ml fresh peripheral blood. RNA transcripts were the template for amplifying TCR beta CDR3 regions. TCR CDR3 regions were first amplified by RT-PCR with HTBI primers. TCRdb used MiXCR to reprocess the multiplex PCR reads, holding one entry per CDR3 protein. This table holds roughly 660,000 distinct CDR3 sequences, roughly a sixth found once. V lost 8 bases and J lost 4, with 13 bases in between. From germline, CDR1 is SGHRS and CDR2 YFSETQ. This CDR3 comprises 13 residues. This TCR was recovered from a middle-aged man with Graves' hyperthyroidism. Material: blood. The chain carries TRBV5-1 and TRBJ2-1; a possible D gene is TRBD2 (6 bases). CDR3 coding DNA: TGCGCCAGTGGTGACGCGGGGTACAATGAGCAGTTCTTC. Translation: CASGDAGYNEQFF.